Listed below are T cell receptor beta chains from one sample, sequenced in a study of Ad26.COV2.S vaccination and SARS-CoV-2 variants. The protocol was immunoSEQ multiplex PCR, while the TCRdb copy is restricted to in-frame clones and leaves out a portion. The sample includes some 450,000 clones, 90% of them seen just once. The starting material was peripheral blood, obtained in a trial of Ad26.COV2.S vaccine versus placebo. These receptors were collected from a person between 18 and 59 years old who received the Ad26.COV2.S COVID-19 vaccine or a placebo. The CDR3 runs from the conserved cysteine through the conserved F or W. The D gene is left open where the match is weak. Not every row has a clone size; where given, it reads once, few, many or a size class.

v_call	j_call	d_call	clone_size	cdr3_aa	cdr3_nt
TRBV9	TRBJ2-6	NA	once	CASSAGVGAWSSGANVLTF	TGTGCCAGCAGCGCAGGGGTGGGGGCGTGGTCCTCTGGGGCCAACGTCCTGACTTTC
TRBV5-1	TRBJ1-6	TRBD1	NA	CASSLSGQGRSPLHF	TGCGCCAGCAGCTTGTCGGGACAGGGACGTTCACCCCTCCACTTT
TRBV19	TRBJ1-2	TRBD1	NA	CASSDPGTEYGYTF	TGTGCCAGTTCGGATCCCGGGACAGAGTATGGCTACACCTTC
TRBV7-2	TRBJ1-5	NA	NA	CASSLTIDSNQPQHF	TGTGCCAGCAGCTTAACAATTGACAGTAATCAGCCCCAGCATTTT
TRBV12-3/TRBV12-4	TRBJ2-7	NA	NA	CASSSGPYEQYF	TGTGCCAGCAGTTCTGGTCCCTACGAGCAGTACTTC
TRBV19	TRBJ2-7	NA	once	CASTAKGTYEQYF	TGTGCCAGTACCGCGAAGGGGACCTACGAGCAGTACTTC
TRBV18	TRBJ1-1	NA	NA	CASSPLTRIVGSGYDTEAFF	TGTGCCAGCTCACCGTTGACTCGTATTGTGGGGAGTGGGTACGACACTGAAGCTTTCTTT
TRBV24-1	TRBJ2-2	NA	NA	CATSDFPPGELFF	TGTGCCACCAGTGATTTTCCCCCCGGGGAGCTGTTTTTT
TRBV21-1	TRBJ2-3	NA	NA	CASSSLEEAGGPHDTQYF	TGTGCCAGCAGCAGTCTCGAGGAGGCGGGAGGGCCCCACGATACGCAGTATTTT
TRBV19	TRBJ1-5	NA	NA	CASSIGAGVNPQHF	TGTGCCAGTAGTATAGGGGCAGGGGTGAATCCCCAGCATTTT
TRBV5-1	TRBJ2-3	TRBD1	once	CASSPGTVGTDTQYF	TGCGCCAGCAGCCCCGGGACAGTCGGGACAGATACGCAGTATTTT
TRBV2	TRBJ1-5	NA	NA	CASSREGNQPQHF	TGTGCCAGCAGTCGGGAGGGCAATCAGCCCCAGCATTTT
TRBV27	TRBJ2-1	TRBD1	NA	CASSLDRVNPYNEQFF	TGTGCCAGCAGTTTAGACAGGGTGAACCCCTACAATGAGCAGTTCTTC
TRBV28	TRBJ2-6	NA	NA	CASSFPPGGSGANVLTF	TGTGCCAGCAGCTTCCCACCGGGGGGCAGTGGGGCCAACGTCCTGACTTTC
TRBV28	TRBJ2-5	NA	NA	CASSLRSPGTQYF	TGTGCCAGCAGTTTACGCTCCCCTGGGACCCAGTACTTC
TRBV7-8	TRBJ2-1	NA	NA	CASSFQRANPSSYNEQFF	TGTGCCAGCAGCTTTCAGCGGGCTAACCCGAGCTCCTACAATGAGCAGTTCTTC
TRBV7-9	TRBJ1-5	TRBD1	NA	CASSPGQNGNQPQHF	TGTGCCAGCAGCCCGGGACAGAATGGCAATCAGCCCCAGCATTTT
TRBV20-1	TRBJ2-5	NA	NA	CSARMTGTQYF	TGCAGTGCTAGAATGACAGGGACCCAGTACTTC
TRBV21-1	TRBJ2-7	NA	NA	CASSKVSGYEQYF	TGTGCCAGCAGCAAAGTCTCGGGATACGAGCAGTACTTC
TRBV5-5	TRBJ2-1	TRBD2	NA	CASSFRTSGYNEQFF	TGTGCCAGCAGCTTCAGGACTAGCGGCTACAATGAGCAGTTCTTC
TRBV10-3	TRBJ2-1	TRBD2	NA	CAIGRANFEQFF	TGTGCCATCGGGAGGGCCAATTTTGAGCAGTTCTTC
TRBV7-9	TRBJ1-2	NA	few	CASSPGQLLYGYTF	TGTGCCAGCAGCCCCGGACAGCTACTCTATGGCTACACCTTC
TRBV18	TRBJ1-2	NA	NA	CASSPGRNYGYTF	TGTGCCAGCTCACCAGGACGCAACTATGGCTACACCTTC
TRBV24-1	TRBJ2-3	NA	NA	CATSDSRTREEYTQYF	TGTGCCACCAGTGATTCTCGGACCAGAGAGGAGTATACGCAGTATTTT
TRBV5-5	TRBJ2-7	NA	once	CASSQEGVTYEQYF	TGTGCCAGCAGCCAGGAGGGGGTCACCTACGAGCAGTACTTC
TRBV9	TRBJ1-1	NA	NA	CASSVGGQGIYNTEAFF	TGTGCCAGCAGCGTAGGAGGGCAGGGGATATACAACACTGAAGCTTTCTTT
TRBV4-2	TRBJ2-1	TRBD2	NA	CASSQVGIAGVSDEQFF	TGTGCCAGCAGCCAAGTTGGGATAGCGGGAGTAAGTGATGAGCAGTTCTTC
TRBV5-4	TRBJ2-6	NA	NA	CASSPGSQGGGANVLTF	TGTGCCAGCAGCCCCGGATCTCAGGGTGGTGGGGCCAACGTCCTGACTTTC
TRBV30	TRBJ2-2	NA	NA	CAWSGGVHTGELFF	TGTGCCTGGAGTGGCGGGGTACACACCGGGGAGCTGTTTTTT
TRBV5-1	TRBJ2-3	TRBD2	NA	CASSLDLAGDIFTDTQYF	TGCGCCAGCAGCTTGGATCTAGCGGGAGATATCTTCACAGATACGCAGTATTTT
TRBV27	TRBJ1-2	TRBD1	NA	CASSLSGQANYGYTF	TGTGCCAGCAGTTTATCCGGACAGGCGAACTATGGCTACACCTTC
TRBV7-8	TRBJ2-2	TRBD1	once	CASSFLTRRTGRLETGELFF	TGTGCCAGCAGCTTCCTCACGCGAAGGACAGGTCGGTTGGAGACCGGGGAGCTGTTTTTT
TRBV10-3	TRBJ2-2	NA	NA	CAISGTSLSGELFF	TGTGCCATCAGTGGGACCAGTCTATCCGGGGAGCTGTTTTTT
TRBV18	TRBJ2-7	NA	NA	CASSLDGYEQYF	TGTGCCAGCTCACTGGACGGCTACGAGCAGTACTTC
TRBV3-1/TRBV3-2	TRBJ2-5	NA	NA	CASSSRLGQETQYF	TGTGCCAGCAGCTCACGACTAGGCCAAGAGACCCAGTACTTC
TRBV7-2	TRBJ2-2	NA	NA	CASSLRGPPNTGELFF	TGTGCCAGCAGCTTAAGGGGTCCGCCGAACACCGGGGAGCTGTTTTTT
TRBV6-2/TRBV6-3	TRBJ1-5	NA	NA	CASSYSGDKQAPQHF	TGTGCCAGCAGTTACTCTGGGGACAAACAGGCGCCCCAGCATTTT
TRBV7-9	TRBJ1-1	NA	NA	CASSLGGGRTEAFF	TGTGCCAGCAGCTTAGGAGGGGGAAGGACTGAAGCTTTCTTT
TRBV18	TRBJ2-7	TRBD2	NA	CASSPPGGGGYEQYF	TGTGCCAGCTCACCACCTGGGGGGGGTGGATACGAGCAGTACTTC
TRBV14	TRBJ2-7	NA	NA	CASSPPSRGSYYEQYF	TGTGCCAGCAGCCCCCCTTCTCGGGGATCTTACTACGAGCAGTACTTC
TRBV29-1	TRBJ2-7	NA	NA	CSVGVRSYEQYF	TGCAGCGTTGGGGTCAGGTCCTACGAGCAGTACTTC
TRBV19	TRBJ2-3	TRBD2	NA	CACSGRNTDTQYF	TGTGCCTGTAGCGGGAGGAACACAGATACGCAGTATTTT
TRBV6-5	TRBJ1-5	TRBD1	NA	CASSQDRGLGQPQHF	TGTGCCAGCAGTCAGGACAGGGGGCTTGGTCAGCCCCAGCATTTT
TRBV28	TRBJ2-7	NA	NA	CASSSPNRAYEQYF	TGTGCCAGCAGTTCACCAAACAGGGCCTACGAGCAGTACTTC
TRBV3-1/TRBV3-2	TRBJ2-2	TRBD1	once	CASSRNRGRDTGELFF	TGTGCCAGCAGCCGAAACAGGGGGCGGGACACCGGGGAGCTGTTTTTT
TRBV3-1/TRBV3-2	TRBJ2-5	NA	once	CASSQESGLQETQYF	TGTGCCAGCAGCCAAGAATCAGGGCTCCAAGAGACCCAGTACTTC
TRBV6-6	TRBJ2-3	NA	NA	CASSPRGSSYTDTQYF	TGTGCCAGCAGTCCCCGAGGTAGCAGTTACACAGATACGCAGTATTTT
TRBV27	TRBJ1-1	TRBD1	NA	CASSLSRYRGLDTEAFF	TGTGCCAGCAGTTTATCGAGATATAGGGGGCTGGACACTGAAGCTTTCTTT
TRBV9	TRBJ2-2	NA	NA	CASSVGPRSGELFF	TGTGCCAGCAGCGTAGGGCCCCGTTCCGGGGAGCTGTTTTTT
TRBV9	TRBJ2-7	NA	few	CASSTGEPYEQYF	TGTGCCAGCAGCACCGGGGAACCCTACGAGCAGTACTTC
TRBV27	TRBJ2-3	NA	NA	CASSLGLSTDTQYF	TGTGCCAGCAGTTTAGGGCTAAGCACAGATACGCAGTATTTT
TRBV7-9	TRBJ1-5	TRBD1	NA	CASSSTGEYQPQHF	TGTGCCAGCAGCTCGACAGGGGAATATCAGCCCCAGCATTTT
TRBV24-1	TRBJ2-7	TRBD2	NA	CATSDPSGRAGEQYF	TGTGCCACCAGTGATCCTAGCGGGAGGGCCGGCGAGCAGTACTTC
TRBV19	TRBJ1-4	NA	NA	CASRSGPGREKLFF	TGTGCCAGTAGATCGGGCCCCGGGAGGGAAAAACTGTTTTTT
TRBV24-1	TRBJ2-5	NA	NA	CATSDRRQVAGETQYF	TGTGCCACCAGTGACCGCCGACAGGTGGCGGGAGAGACCCAGTACTTC
TRBV10-3	TRBJ1-3	NA	few	CAISDPLGESGNTIYF	TGTGCCATCAGTGACCCCCTCGGGGAATCTGGAAACACCATATATTTT
TRBV9	TRBJ2-7	NA	NA	CASSRTLESEQYF	TGTGCCAGCAGCCGGACCCTGGAGAGCGAGCAGTACTTC